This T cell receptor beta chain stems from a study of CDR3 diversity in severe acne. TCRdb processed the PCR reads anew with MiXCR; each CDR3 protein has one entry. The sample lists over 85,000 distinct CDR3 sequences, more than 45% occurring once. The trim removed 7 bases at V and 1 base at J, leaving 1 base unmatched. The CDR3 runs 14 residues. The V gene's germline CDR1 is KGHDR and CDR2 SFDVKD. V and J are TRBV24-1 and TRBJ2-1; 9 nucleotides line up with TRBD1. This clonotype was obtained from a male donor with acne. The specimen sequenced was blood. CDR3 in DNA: TGTGCCACCAGCGGGACAGGGTCCTACAATGAGCAGTTCTTC. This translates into CATSGTGSYNEQFF.